Below, 17 T cell receptor beta chains from the same sample are listed, as sequenced in a study of T cells in Graves' hyperthyroidism and ophthalmopathy. Using RNA transcripts as the source, TCR beta CDR3 regions were amplified. The primer set for the first-round RT-PCR of the TCR CDR3 was HTBI. One entry per CDR3 protein, called by TCRdb with MiXCR from the multiplex PCR reads. The table includes a few hundred thousand distinct CDR3 sequences, roughly 13% detected once. The specimen was blood. The receptors come from a woman between 35 and 50 years old with Graves' ophthalmopathy.

This clonotype appeared a few times. The rearrangement uses TRBV11-3 and TRBJ2-7; D gene uncertain. Trimming pared 4 bases from V and 5 bases from J, leaving 9 bases between. Germline V CDR1 and CDR2: SGHNT, YENEEA. The CDR3 is made up of 12 amino acids. CDR3 loop: CASSSDKHEQYF. The DNA for the CDR3 is TGTGCCAGCAGCTCCGACAAGCACGAGCAGTACTTC.

Many counts were recorded for this clonotype. The chain has TRBV10-3 and TRBJ2-7; the D gene could be TRBD1 or TRBD2 (6 bases each). Germline V gene data show CDR1 as ENHRY and CDR2 as SYGVKD. CDR3 size: 14 residues. The V gene lost 2 bases and the J gene lost 3 bases, with 11 bases spanning the gap. This CDR3 reads CAISEQGTFYEQYF. The CDR3 region has the DNA TGTGCCATCAGTGAGCAGGGGACTTTCTACGAGCAGTACTTC.

This clonotype has ten or more counts. The rearrangement uses TRBV2 and TRBJ1-5; weak D call: TRBD1 (5 bases). Trimming left V 4 bases short and J 2 bases short, with 12 bases between. The CDR3 has 15 residues. Germline V gene data show CDR1 as SNHLY and CDR2 as FYNNEI. Written as DNA, the CDR3 is TGTGCCAGCAGTGGCGGGCAGGGTCGCAATCAGCCCCAGCATTTT. As protein: CASSGGQGRNQPQHF.

This clonotype appeared many times. The gene calls are TRBV7-2 and TRBJ1-2; D ambiguous. Germline CDR1 reads SGHTA; CDR2 reads FQGNSA. Deletions cut 2 bases from V and 4 bases from J, with 8 bases between. The CDR3 runs to 13 residues. The CDR3 loop reads CASSLNLPYGYTF. CDR3 nucleotide sequence: TGTGCCAGCAGCTTAAACCTACCCTATGGCTACACCTTC.

The chain has TRBV28 and TRBJ1-1; D may be TRBD1 (5 bases). V was trimmed by 7 bases and J by 14 bases, leaving 20 bases between them. CDR1 and CDR2 (germline): MDHEN, SYDVKM. CDR3 length: 12 amino acids. In nucleotides, the CDR3 is TGTGCCAGCAAAACGGGACGCCGTTTTTCGTTCTTT. Encoded protein: CASKTGRRFSFF.

In this sample, this clonotype turned up many times. The chain joins TRBV20-1 to TRBJ2-1; the match to TRBD2 covers 10 bases. Per the germline V gene, CDR1 is DFQATT and CDR2 is SNEGSKA (reference sequence). The CDR3 runs to 14 residues. V was pared by 5 bases and J by 0 bases, with 1 base of the junction left unmatched. The CDR3 nucleotides read TGCAGTGCTCCTAGCGGGAGCTCCTACAATGAGCAGTTCTTC. This translates into CSAPSGSSYNEQFF.

As concerns this clonotype: Since a much larger clone is just one base distant, this may be a read error. V and J are TRBV27 and TRBJ2-1; 9 bases map to TRBD1. The length of the CDR3 is 16 residues. Germline V CDR1 and CDR2: MNHEY, SMNVEV (reference sequence). Here the CDR3 reads CVSHSRTGAPHNEQFF. CDR3 sequence (DNA): TGTGTCAGCCACTCGCGGACAGGGGCGCCCCACAATGAGCAGTTCTTC.

The CDR3 reads CATSREWDVAKNIQYF. In DNA, the CDR3 is TGTGCCACCAGCAGAGAATGGGACGTAGCCAAAAACATTCAGTACTTC. V and J are TRBV15 and TRBJ2-4, with D perhaps TRBD1 or TRBD2 (5 bases each). The CDR3 has 16 residues. Germline CDR1 reads LNHNV; CDR2 reads YYDKDF (reference sequence). V was cut by 0 bases and J by 0 bases, with 9 bases left in between.

This clonotype was observed a handful of times. The chain uses TRBV19 and TRBJ2-3; D call uncertain. CDR1 is LNHDA, CDR2 SQIVND, per germline (reference sequence). There are 10 residues in the CDR3. Trimming took 5 bases from V and 4 from J, leaving 1 base between them. CDR3 residues: CASSADTQYF. CDR3 in DNA: TGTGCCAGTAGTGCAGATACGCAGTATTTT. Full variable domain (rest looked up from reference TRBV19 and TRBJ2-3): DGGITQSPKYLFRKEGQNVTLSCEQNLNHDAMYWYRQDPGQGLRLIYYSQIVNDFQKGDIAEGYSVSREKKESFPLTVTSAQKNPTAFYLCASSADTQYFGPGTRLTVL.

This clonotype was recorded at least ten times. The chain recombines TRBV19 with TRBJ2-5; TRBD2 matches at 10 bases. Germline V CDR1 and CDR2: LNHDA, SQIVND (reference sequence). The CDR3 spans 15 residues. V trimming: 7 bases; J trimming: 4 bases; junction bases outside the gene matches: 9. The CDR3 loop is CASTPSGSAVETQYF. The CDR3 coding sequence is TGTGCCAGTACCCCTAGCGGGAGTGCCGTAGAGACCCAGTACTTC.

In its sample, this clonotype was seen many times. The chain couples TRBV28 to TRBJ2-5, with 8 bases aligning to TRBD1. Germline V gene data show CDR1 as MDHEN and CDR2 as SYDVKM. This CDR3 is built from 19 residues. The V and J ends lost 4 bases and 1 base, in that order; junction bases with no gene match: 17. CDR3 coding DNA: TGTGCCAGCAGTTCCTATTCGATCGGACAGGGCCTACGCCAAGAGACCCAGTACTTC. Its translation: CASSSYSIGQGLRQETQYF.

The chain links TRBV19 to TRBJ1-5; D remains ambiguous. This CDR3 spans 15 amino acids. The germline CDR1 and CDR2 sequences are LNHDA and SQIVND (reference sequence). With 1 base removed from V and 2 bases from J, the gap between germline ends came to 9 bases. The CDR3: CASSIGVGGNQPQHF. In DNA form, the CDR3 reads TGTGCCAGTAGTATAGGTGTAGGTGGCAATCAGCCCCAGCATTTT. The whole variable domain, remainder taken from reference TRBV19 and TRBJ1-5, is DGGITQSPKYLFRKEGQNVTLSCEQNLNHDAMYWYRQDPGQGLRLIYYSQIVNDFQKGDIAEGYSVSREKKESFPLTVTSAQKNPTAFYLCASSIGVGGNQPQHFGDGTRLSIL.

This clonotype was observed a few times. The chain employs TRBV3-1 and TRBJ1-2; 7 nucleotides align to TRBD1. CDR3 size: 14 residues. Germline trimming cut 4 bases from V and 7 bases from J; bases unmatched to any gene: 9. Germline CDR1 reads LGHDT; CDR2 reads YNNKEL (reference sequence). CDR3 sequence: CASSPTDRSGGYTF. CDR3 DNA: TGTGCCAGCAGCCCTACGGACAGGTCGGGTGGCTACACCTTC.

The rearrangement uses TRBV6-1 and TRBJ2-2, with TRBD1 matching 7 bases. CDR1 is MNHNS, CDR2 SASEGT, per germline. J lost 16 bases, V lost 1 base, and 6 bases had no gene match. The CDR3 consists of 12 residues. The CDR3 sequence: CASSEGQGPSFF. CDR3 coding DNA: TGTGCCAGCAGTGAAGGACAGGGCCCCTCGTTTTTT.

This clonotype was seen a few times. Likely a read error: the CDR3 ends without its conserved phenylalanine or tryptophan. The rearrangement uses TRBV6-1 and TRBJ1-5; weak D call: TRBD1 (5 bases). The germline V gene has CDR1 MNHNS and CDR2 SASEGT. The ends were cut back, 3 bases at V and 2 bases at J, with 17 bases in the middle. This CDR3 has 17 residues. CDR3 bases: TGTGCCAGCAGTGACCCCCCCGGAGGGGCGGGCAATCAGCCCCAGCATCTT. It specifies CASSDPPGGAGNQPQHL.

Ten or more counts support this clonotype. V usage is TRBV5-6 and J usage is TRBJ2-1; 10 bases are a match to TRBD1. The CDR3 totals 16 residues. V dropped 3 bases and J dropped 4; count of bases not matched to a gene: 7. CDR1 SGHDT and CDR2 YYEEEE come from the germline V gene. CDR3 sequence (DNA): TGTGCCAGCAGCTCGGCCGGGACAGGGGTATACAATGAGCAGTTCTTC. Its protein is CASSSAGTGVYNEQFF.

This clonotype was counted at least ten times. The chain has TRBV27 and TRBJ1-2; possible D gene TRBD1, 5 bases. The CDR3 sequence is 18 residues long. The V end lost 0 bases, the J end lost 2 bases, and 19 bases lay between the germline ends. The V gene's germline CDR1 is MNHEY and CDR2 SMNVEV (reference sequence). CDR3 sequence: CASSLSRAGSVGNYGYTF. CDR3 coding DNA: TGTGCCAGCAGTTTATCGAGGGCAGGGTCTGTCGGCAACTATGGCTACACCTTC.